The present entry profiles one T cell receptor (beta chain) with its context. The antigen remains undetermined. The entry originates in a study of T cell responses to AZD1222 COVID-19 vaccine. Study-wide points: After two AZD1222 doses, spike-specific TCR breadth and depth rose versus day 0.

Trimming removed 10 bases at V and 2 bases at J, with 12 bases between. CDR3 size: 13 residues. Germline V gene sequence: CDR1 ENHRY, CDR2 SYGVKD. This table comes from immunoSEQ multiplex PCR, and its TCRdb copy is limited to in-frame clones, with some not included. The sample lists fewer than 200,000 clones; more than 80% were seen once. The sample here was peripheral blood, taken 28 days after the second dose of the MenACWY control vaccine. The chain recombines TRBV10-3 with TRBJ1-5, with D perhaps TRBD1 (5 bases). This TCR derives from an adult who received the MenACWY meningococcal vaccine as a control. CDR3 sequence reads: CATGGTGNQPQHF. As DNA, the CDR3 is TGTGCCACCGGGGGTACCGGCAATCAGCCCCAGCATTTT.